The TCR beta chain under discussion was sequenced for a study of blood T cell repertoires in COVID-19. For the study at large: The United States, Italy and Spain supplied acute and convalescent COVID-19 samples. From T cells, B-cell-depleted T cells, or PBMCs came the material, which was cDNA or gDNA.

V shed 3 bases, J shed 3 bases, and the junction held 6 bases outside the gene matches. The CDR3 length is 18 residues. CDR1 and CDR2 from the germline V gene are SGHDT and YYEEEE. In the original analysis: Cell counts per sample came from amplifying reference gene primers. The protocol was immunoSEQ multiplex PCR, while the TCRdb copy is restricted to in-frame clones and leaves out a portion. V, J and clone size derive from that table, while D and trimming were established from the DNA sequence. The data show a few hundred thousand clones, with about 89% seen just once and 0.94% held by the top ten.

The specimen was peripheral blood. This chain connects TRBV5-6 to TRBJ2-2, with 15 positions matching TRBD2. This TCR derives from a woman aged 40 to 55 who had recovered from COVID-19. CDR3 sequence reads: CASSYGLAGGPYTGELFF. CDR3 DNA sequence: TGTGCCAGCAGCTATGGACTAGCGGGAGGGCCTTACACCGGGGAGCTGTTTTTT.